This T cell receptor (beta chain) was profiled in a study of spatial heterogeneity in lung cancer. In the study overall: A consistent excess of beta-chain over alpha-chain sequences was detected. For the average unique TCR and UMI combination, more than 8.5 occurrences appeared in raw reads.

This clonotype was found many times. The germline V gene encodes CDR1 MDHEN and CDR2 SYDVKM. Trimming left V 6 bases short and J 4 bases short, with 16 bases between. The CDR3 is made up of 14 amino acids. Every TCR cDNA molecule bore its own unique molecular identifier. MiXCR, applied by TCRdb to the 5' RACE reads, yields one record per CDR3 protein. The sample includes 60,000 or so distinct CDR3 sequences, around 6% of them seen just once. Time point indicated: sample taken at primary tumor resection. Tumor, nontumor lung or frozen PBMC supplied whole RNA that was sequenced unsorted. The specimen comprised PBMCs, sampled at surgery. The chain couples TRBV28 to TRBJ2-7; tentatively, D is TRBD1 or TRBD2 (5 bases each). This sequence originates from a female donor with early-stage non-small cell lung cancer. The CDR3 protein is CASSKPAGTYEQYF. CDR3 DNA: TGTGCCAGCAGCAAGCCGGCAGGGACGTACGAGCAGTACTTC. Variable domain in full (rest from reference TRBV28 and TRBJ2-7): DVKVTQSSRYLVKRTGEKVFLECVQDMDHENMFWYRQDPGLGLRLIYFSYDVKMKEKGDIPEGYSVSREKKERFSLILESASTNQTSMYLCASSKPAGTYEQYFGPGTRLTVT.